This TCR beta chain was identified in a study of T cells in Graves' hyperthyroidism and ophthalmopathy. The length of the CDR3 is 15 residues. J was trimmed by 4 bases and V by 1 base; bases with no gene match: 6. The germline V gene has CDR1 LNHDA and CDR2 SQIVND (reference sequence). General study points: Most thyroid clonotypes expanded above 0.001 appeared in blood too. Before onset, ophthalmopathy was predicted by the model a median 6.5 months earlier.

A remark on this clonotype: The antigen is unknown.

TCR beta CDR3 regions were amplified from RNA. First-round RT-PCR of the TCR CDR3 relied on the HTBI primer set. MiXCR, run by TCRdb on the multiplex PCR reads, gives a single entry per CDR3 protein. The sample contains 560,000 or so distinct CDR3 sequences, 40% to 55% of which appear only once. Every diagnosis used clinical symptoms, serum thyroxine and TRAb, thyroid ultrasound and orbital computed tomography. This chain connects TRBV19 to TRBJ1-1; TRBD1 matches 7 bases. The clonotype was recovered from a woman under 30 with Graves' hyperthyroidism. Sequences were obtained from peripheral blood or thyroid tissue (not recorded which). The CDR3 coding sequence is TGTGCCAGTAGTATAGGACAGGGTGGGGCCACTGAAGCTTTCTTT. It encodes CASSIGQGGATEAFF.